Shown below are 9 T cell receptor beta chains from a single sample sequenced in a study of OX40 agonist ivuxolimab in advanced cancers. Library creation used the immunoSEQ multiplex PCR assay. This is the immuneACCESS table as TCRdb keeps it, with only in-frame sequences that have V and J called. A part of the clones is gone; compared with another copy, unresolved V genes explain less than half, and the rest is unexplained. In all, the sample holds over 45,000 clones, and more than 80% of those were seen once. Of the sample, roughly 1.2% is held by the ten largest clones. The material sequenced was CD4+ or CD8+ T cells sorted from blood, taken in a trial of the OX40 agonist ivuxolimab. These receptors all come from an adult with an advanced solid tumor such as melanoma, head and neck, liver or kidney cancer.

The CDR3: CASSPRDRPHYGYTF. CDR3 coding DNA: TGCGCCAGCAGTCCCCGGGACAGGCCCCACTATGGCTACACCTTC. This rearrangement joins TRBV23-1 to TRBJ1-2; 8 nucleotides align to TRBD1. TRBV23-1 is identified as an open reading frame with a role that is uncertain. Losses at the gene ends were 4 bases for V and 3 bases for J; bases not matched to a gene: 7. This CDR3 has 15 amino acids.

V gene TRBV6-1 combines with J gene TRBJ1-2, with no clear D. Germline lookup yields CDR1 MNHNS and CDR2 SASEGT. This CDR3 is built from 13 residues. Trimming removed 4 bases at V and 3 bases at J, with 9 bases between. The CDR3 nucleotides are TGTGCCAGCAGTGTCAGTGGGGACTATGGCTACACCTTC. Translated: CASSVSGDYGYTF.

This chain uses TRBV18 with TRBJ1-2; no definite D call. The CDR3 runs to 14 residues. V gave up 3 bases and J gave up 4 bases, with 12 bases separating them. Germline V gene lookup returns CDR1 KGHSH and CDR2 LQKENI. The CDR3 nucleotides read TGTGCCAGCTCACCCCCGGGGAGGGCCTATGGCTACACCTTC. Residues: CASSPPGRAYGYTF.

This clone was counted only a few times. The rearrangement joins TRBV7-8 to TRBJ2-1, with D possibly TRBD2 on 5 matching bases. Germline CDR1 and CDR2: SGHVS and FQNEAQ. Deletions cut 5 bases from V and 9 bases from J, with 14 bases between. The CDR3 has 13 amino acids. For the CDR3, the DNA is TGTGCCAGCAGCCAGGTGCCCCGGGGTGAGCAGTTCTTC. This encodes CASSQVPRGEQFF.

The chain is built from TRBV7-2 and TRBJ2-3; D gene ambiguous. This CDR3 has 14 residues. CDR1 is SGHTA and CDR2 is FQGNSA in the germline V gene. V lost 1 base to trimming and J lost 4 bases, with 9 bases between them. The CDR3 region is CASSLGQPPDTQYF. The CDR3 nucleotides read TGTGCCAGCAGCTTAGGACAACCTCCAGATACGCAGTATTTT.

The chain is built from TRBV7-9 and TRBJ2-5; D unresolved. The germline V gene has CDR1 SEHNR and CDR2 FQNEAQ (reference sequence). The CDR3 totals 14 residues. The V and J ends lost 3 bases and 0 bases respectively, with 8 bases between them. The CDR3 loop is CASSFRLNQETQYF. CDR3 DNA: TGTGCCAGCAGCTTTAGGCTGAACCAAGAGACCCAGTACTTC. The full variable domain, with the rest looked up from reference TRBV7-9 and TRBJ2-5, is DTGVSQNPRHKITKRGQNVTFRCDPISEHNRLYWYRQTLGQGPEFLTYFQNEAQLEKSRLLSDRFSAERPKGSFSTLEIQRTEQGDSAMYLCASSFRLNQETQYFGPGTRLLVL.

The V and J genes are TRBV28 and TRBJ2-3, with D possibly TRBD2 on 5 matching bases. The CDR3 contains 12 residues. Trimming pared 10 bases from V and 5 bases from J, leaving 13 bases between. Germline V CDR1 and CDR2: MDHEN, SYDVKM. Here the CDR3 DNA reads TGTGCCACCGAACCGGGGAGAGATACGCAGTATTTT. It specifies CATEPGRDTQYF.

The V gene is TRBV6-1, the J gene TRBJ1-2; D is possibly TRBD1 (6 bases). Trimming took 3 bases from V and 1 from J, leaving 12 bases between them. The CDR3 runs to 15 residues. Per germline, CDR1 MNHNS and CDR2 SASEGT. The chain's CDR3 is CASSEPRDNNYGYTF. CDR3 in DNA: TGTGCCAGCAGTGAGCCCCGGGACAATAACTATGGCTACACCTTC.

This clone was counted once. The V call is TRBV2, the J call TRBJ2-7, with 8 bases identical to TRBD1. The ends lost 6 bases at V and 6 bases at J; junction bases unmatched: 13. Germline values: CDR1 SNHLY, CDR2 FYNNEI. The CDR3 consists of 15 residues. Here the CDR3 DNA reads TGTGCCAGCAGCGACTGGGACAGGATTCGTGCCGAGCAGTACTTC. Translated, it gives CASSDWDRIRAEQYF.